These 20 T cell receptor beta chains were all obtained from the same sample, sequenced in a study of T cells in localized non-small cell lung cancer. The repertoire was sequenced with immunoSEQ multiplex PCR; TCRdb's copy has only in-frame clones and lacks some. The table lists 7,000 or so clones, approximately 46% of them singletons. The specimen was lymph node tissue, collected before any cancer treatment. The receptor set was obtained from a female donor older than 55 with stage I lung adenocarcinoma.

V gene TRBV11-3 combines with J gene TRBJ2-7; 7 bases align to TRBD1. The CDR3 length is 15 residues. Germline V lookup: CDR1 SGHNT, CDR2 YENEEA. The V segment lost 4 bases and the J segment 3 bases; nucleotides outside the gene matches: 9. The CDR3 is CASSYGTAPIYEQYF. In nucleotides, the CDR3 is TGTGCCAGCAGCTATGGGACAGCCCCCATCTACGAGCAGTACTTC.

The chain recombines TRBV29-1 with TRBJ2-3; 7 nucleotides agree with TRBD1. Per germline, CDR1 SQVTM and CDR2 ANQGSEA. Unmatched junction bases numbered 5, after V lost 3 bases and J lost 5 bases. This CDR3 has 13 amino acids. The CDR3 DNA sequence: TGCAGCGTTGAGGGACCAGGGGGAGATACGCAGTATTTT. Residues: CSVEGPGGDTQYF.

CDR3 DNA sequence: TGTGCCAGTAGTATCGACACTAACTATGGCTACACCTTC. Amino acids: CASSIDTNYGYTF. This sequence joins TRBV19 and TRBJ1-2; D gene unclear. The V and J ends lost 3 bases and 0 bases respectively, with 5 bases between them. This CDR3 spans 13 amino acids. CDR1 is LNHDA, CDR2 SQIVND, per germline (reference sequence).

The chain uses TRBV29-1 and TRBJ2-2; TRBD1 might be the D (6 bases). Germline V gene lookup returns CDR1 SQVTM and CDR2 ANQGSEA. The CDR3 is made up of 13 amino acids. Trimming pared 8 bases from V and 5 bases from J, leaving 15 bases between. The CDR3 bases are TGCAGCACACAGGGTGTTGGTACCGGGGAGCTGTTTTTT. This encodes CSTQGVGTGELFF.

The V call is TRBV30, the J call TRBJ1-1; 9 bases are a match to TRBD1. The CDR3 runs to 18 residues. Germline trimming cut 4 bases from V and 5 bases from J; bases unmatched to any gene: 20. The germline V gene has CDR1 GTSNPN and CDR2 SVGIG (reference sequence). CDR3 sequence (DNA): TGTGCCTGGATACCGGGACAGGGTTCTTTAAGGCCCAGAACTGAAGCTTTCTTT. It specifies CAWIPGQGSLRPRTEAFF.

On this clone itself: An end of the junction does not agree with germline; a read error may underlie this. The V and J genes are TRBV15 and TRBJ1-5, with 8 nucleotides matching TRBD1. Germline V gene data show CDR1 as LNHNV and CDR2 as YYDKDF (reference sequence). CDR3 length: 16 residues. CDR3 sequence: CTTSRNRGFGDQPQHF. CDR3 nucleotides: TGTACCACCAGCAGAAACAGGGGGTTCGGCGATCAGCCCCAGCATTTT.

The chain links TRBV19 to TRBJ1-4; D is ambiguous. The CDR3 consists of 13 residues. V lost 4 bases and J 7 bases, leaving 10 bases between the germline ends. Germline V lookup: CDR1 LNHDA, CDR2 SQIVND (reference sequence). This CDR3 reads CASSTRRLEKLFF. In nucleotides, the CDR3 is TGTGCCAGTAGTACCCGCCGGCTTGAAAAACTGTTTTTT.

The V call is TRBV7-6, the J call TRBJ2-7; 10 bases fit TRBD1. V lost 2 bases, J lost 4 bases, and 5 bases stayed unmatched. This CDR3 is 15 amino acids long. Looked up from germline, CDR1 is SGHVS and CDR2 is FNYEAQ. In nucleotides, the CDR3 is TGTGCCAGCAGCTTAAGGACAGGGGGATTGTACGAGCAGTACTTC. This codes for CASSLRTGGLYEQYF.

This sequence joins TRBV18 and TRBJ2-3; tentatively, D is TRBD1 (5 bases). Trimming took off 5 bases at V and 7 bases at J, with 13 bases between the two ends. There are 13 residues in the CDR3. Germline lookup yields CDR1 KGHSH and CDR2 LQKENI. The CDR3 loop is CASSRASGYTQYF. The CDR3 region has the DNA TGTGCCAGCTCAAGAGCGTCAGGGTATACGCAGTATTTT.

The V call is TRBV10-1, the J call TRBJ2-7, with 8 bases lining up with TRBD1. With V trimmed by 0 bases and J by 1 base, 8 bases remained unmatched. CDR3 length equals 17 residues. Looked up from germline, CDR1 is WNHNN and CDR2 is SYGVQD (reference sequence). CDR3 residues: CASSESRPRTGSYEQYF. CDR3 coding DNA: TGCGCCAGCAGTGAGTCGCGTCCAAGGACAGGGTCCTACGAGCAGTACTTC.

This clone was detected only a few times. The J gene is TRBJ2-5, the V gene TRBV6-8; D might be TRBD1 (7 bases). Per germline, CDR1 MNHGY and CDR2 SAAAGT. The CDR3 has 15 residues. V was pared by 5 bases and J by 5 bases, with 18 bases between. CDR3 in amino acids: CASSRGDRAGETQYF. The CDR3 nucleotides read TGTGCCAGCAGTCGAGGCGACAGGGCGGGGGAGACCCAGTACTTC.

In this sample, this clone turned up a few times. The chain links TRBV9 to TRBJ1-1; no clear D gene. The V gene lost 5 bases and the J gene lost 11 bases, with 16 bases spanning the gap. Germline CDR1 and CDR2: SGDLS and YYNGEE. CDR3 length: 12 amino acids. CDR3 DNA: TGTGCCAGCAGTTTGGTAGTCTCTGGGGCTTTCTTT. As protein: CASSLVVSGAFF. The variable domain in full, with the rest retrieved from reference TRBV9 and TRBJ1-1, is DSGVTQTPKHLITATGQRVTLRCSPRSGDLSVYWYQQSLDQGLQFLIQYYNGEERAKGNILERFSAQQFPDLHSELNLSSLELGDSALYFCASSLVVSGAFFGQGTRLTVV.

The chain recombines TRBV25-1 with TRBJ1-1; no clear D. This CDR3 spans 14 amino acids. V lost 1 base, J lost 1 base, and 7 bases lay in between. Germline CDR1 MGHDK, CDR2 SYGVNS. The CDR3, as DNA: TGTGCCAGCAGTGAATCAAAGGGGAACACTGAAGCTTTCTTT. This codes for CASSESKGNTEAFF.

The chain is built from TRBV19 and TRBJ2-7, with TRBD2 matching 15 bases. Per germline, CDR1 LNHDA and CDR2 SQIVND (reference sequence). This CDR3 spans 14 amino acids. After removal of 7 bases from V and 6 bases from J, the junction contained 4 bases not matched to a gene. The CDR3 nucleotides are TGTGCCAGTAATCCGGGACTAGCGGGAGGCGAGCAGTACTTC. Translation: CASNPGLAGGEQYF.

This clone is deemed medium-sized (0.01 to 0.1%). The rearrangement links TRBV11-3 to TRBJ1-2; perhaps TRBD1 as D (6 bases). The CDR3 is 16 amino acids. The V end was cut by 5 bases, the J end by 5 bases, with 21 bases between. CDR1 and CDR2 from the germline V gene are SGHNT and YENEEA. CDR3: CASSLGQRPMGYGYTF. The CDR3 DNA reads TGTGCCAGCAGCCTGGGACAACGACCTATGGGATATGGCTACACCTTC. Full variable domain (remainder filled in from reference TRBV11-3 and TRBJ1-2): EAGVVQSPRYKIIEKKQPVAFWCNPISGHNTLYWYLQNLGQGPELLIRYENEEAVDDSQLPKDRFSAERLKGVDSTLKIQPAELGDSAVYLCASSLGQRPMGYGYTFGSGTRLTVV.

The CDR3 DNA sequence: TGTGCCAGCAGCTTAGAAGGTGTCTCTGGAAACACCATATATTTT. Encoded protein: CASSLEGVSGNTIYF. The V gene is TRBV11-3, the J gene TRBJ1-3; D remains ambiguous. V lost 0 bases and J lost 0, with 6 bases in between. The CDR3 is 15 residues long. The germline V gene has CDR1 SGHNT and CDR2 YENEEA. Drawing the rest from reference TRBV11-3 and TRBJ1-3, the complete variable domain is EAGVVQSPRYKIIEKKQPVAFWCNPISGHNTLYWYLQNLGQGPELLIRYENEEAVDDSQLPKDRFSAERLKGVDSTLKIQPAELGDSAVYLCASSLEGVSGNTIYFGEGSWLTVV.

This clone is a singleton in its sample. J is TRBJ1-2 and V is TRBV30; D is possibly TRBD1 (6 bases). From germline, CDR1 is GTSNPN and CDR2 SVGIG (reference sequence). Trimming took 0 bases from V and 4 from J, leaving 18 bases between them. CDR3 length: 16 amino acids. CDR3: CAWSVPGGSWGYGYTF. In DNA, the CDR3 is TGTGCCTGGAGTGTACCTGGGGGCTCGTGGGGCTATGGCTACACCTTC.

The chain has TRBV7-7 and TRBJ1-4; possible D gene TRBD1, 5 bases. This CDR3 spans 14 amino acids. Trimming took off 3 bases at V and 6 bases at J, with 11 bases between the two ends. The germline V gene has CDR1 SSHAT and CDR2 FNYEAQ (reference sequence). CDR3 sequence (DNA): TGTGCCAGCAGCTTTGCGGGGGTGGATGAAAAACTGTTTTTT. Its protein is CASSFAGVDEKLFF.

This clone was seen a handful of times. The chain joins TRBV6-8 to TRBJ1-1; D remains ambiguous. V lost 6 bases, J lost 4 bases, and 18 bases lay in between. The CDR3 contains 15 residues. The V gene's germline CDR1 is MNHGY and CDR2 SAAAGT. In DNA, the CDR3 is TGTGCCAGCAGCCTCGCTTCCTCTTGGGGCACTGAAGCTTTCTTT. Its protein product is CASSLASSWGTEAFF.

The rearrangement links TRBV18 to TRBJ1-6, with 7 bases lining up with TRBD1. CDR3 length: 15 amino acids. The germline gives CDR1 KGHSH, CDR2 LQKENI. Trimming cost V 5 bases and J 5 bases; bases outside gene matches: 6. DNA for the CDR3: TGTGCCAGCTCATCTACGACAGGGAATAATTCACCCCTCCACTTT. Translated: CASSSTTGNNSPLHF. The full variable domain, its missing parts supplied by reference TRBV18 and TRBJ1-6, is NAGVMQNPRHLVRRRGQEARLRCSPMKGHSHVYWYRQLPEEGLKFMVYLQKENIIDESGMPKERFSAEFPKEGPSILRIQQVVRGDSAAYFCASSSTTGNNSPLHFGNGTRLTVT.